A single sample is the source of the 24 T cell receptor beta chains below, sequenced in a study of T cell responses to AZD1222 COVID-19 vaccine. The repertoire was sequenced with immunoSEQ multiplex PCR; TCRdb's copy has only in-frame clones and lacks some. The sample has fewer than 200,000 clones, about 86% seen once. This specimen was peripheral blood, taken on day 0 of AZD1222 vaccination. The receptors stem from an adult in good health.

J is TRBJ1-3 and V is TRBV5-1; 8 nucleotides match TRBD1. CDR1 and CDR2 (germline): SGHRS, YFSETQ. The CDR3 extends over 16 amino acids. Losses at the gene ends were 5 bases for V and 0 bases for J; bases not matched to a gene: 7. The CDR3 DNA is TGCGCCAGCAGGTATGGGACAGGAGACTCTGGAAACACCATATATTTT. It codes for CASRYGTGDSGNTIYF.

The chain is built from TRBV6-1 and TRBJ2-3, with 12 nucleotides matching TRBD1. The V gene's germline CDR1 is MNHNS and CDR2 SASEGT. This CDR3 comprises 16 residues. Trimming cost V 1 base and J 6 bases; bases outside gene matches: 5. The CDR3 sequence: CASSEGDRGLGDTQYF. The DNA for the CDR3 is TGTGCCAGCAGTGAAGGGGACAGGGGGCTAGGGGATACGCAGTATTTT.

The rearrangement uses TRBV21-1 and TRBJ2-3; the D call in the table, TRBD1, was not verified against the DNA. TRBV21-1 is labeled a pseudogene. The CDR3 sequence is 14 residues long. CDR3 in DNA: TGTGCCAGCAGTACAGGAGCTAGCACAGATACGCAGTATTTT. It encodes CASSTGASTDTQYF.

The chain is built from TRBV11-3 and TRBJ2-7, with 10 bases matching TRBD1. This CDR3 has 15 residues. Germline CDR1 SGHNT, CDR2 YENEEA. The V and J ends lost 5 bases and 0 bases, in that order; junction bases with no gene match: 4. CDR3 amino acids: CASSMGQGTSYEQYF. The DNA for the CDR3 is TGTGCCAGCAGCATGGGACAGGGGACCTCCTACGAGCAGTACTTC.

In its sample, this clone was seen a few times. The chain carries TRBV30 and TRBJ2-2; 8 positions match TRBD1. Germline V CDR1 and CDR2: GTSNPN, SVGIG (reference sequence). The CDR3 sequence is 14 residues long. The V gene end was trimmed by 4 bases and the J gene end by 6 bases; junction bases not matched to a gene: 7. In DNA, the CDR3 is TGTGCCTGGAATTGGGCAGGGGGCTCCGGGGAGCTGTTTTTT. It yields the protein CAWNWAGGSGELFF.

The chain couples TRBV9 to TRBJ2-1, with 7 nucleotides matching TRBD1. V gave up 4 bases and J gave up 8 bases; unmatched junction bases: 6. The germline gives CDR1 SGDLS, CDR2 YYNGEE. CDR3 length equals 13 residues. In DNA form, the CDR3 reads TGTGCCAGCAGCACGGACAGGCGGGATGAGCAGTTCTTC. It yields the protein CASSTDRRDEQFF.

At least ten counts were recorded for this clone. This chain uses TRBV5-4 with TRBJ2-7, with D hard to call. Germline CDR1 reads SGHNT; CDR2 reads YYREEE (reference sequence). Trimming shortened V by 1 base and J by 7 bases, and 12 bases separated the two germline ends. The CDR3 is 13 residues long. The CDR3 sequence: CASSLLPSEEQYF. CDR3 in DNA: TGTGCCAGCAGCTTGCTTCCCTCGGAGGAGCAGTACTTC.

The V gene is TRBV6-5, the J gene TRBJ1-2; 8 bases are a match to TRBD1. V was pared by 11 bases and J by 2 bases, with 7 bases of the junction left unmatched. The CDR3 contains 13 residues. Germline V gene data show CDR1 as MNHEY and CDR2 as SVGAGI. This CDR3 is CAVQGVGNYGYTF. Here the CDR3 DNA reads TGTGCCGTACAGGGGGTCGGGAACTATGGCTACACCTTC.

The chain combines TRBV18 with TRBJ1-5; D is unresolved. The CDR3 consists of 15 residues. Trimming stripped 0 bases from V and 2 bases from J, with 8 bases between. The V gene's germline CDR1 is KGHSH and CDR2 LQKENI. Here the CDR3 reads CASSPPGIGNQPQHF. The CDR3 nucleotides read TGTGCCAGCTCACCACCGGGAATTGGCAATCAGCCCCAGCATTTT.

The chain employs TRBV3-1 (or the pseudogene TRBV3-2) and TRBJ2-1; a possible D gene is TRBD1 (5 bases). Germline CDR1 reads LGHDT; CDR2 reads YNNKEL (reference sequence). The CDR3 is 15 residues long. V lost 0 bases to trimming and J lost 10 bases, with 16 bases between them. For the CDR3, the DNA is TGTGCCAGCAGCCAAGATGGGCAGGGATTCAGAGAGCAGTTCTTC. As protein: CASSQDGQGFREQFF.

V and J are TRBV6-6 and TRBJ2-5; the match to TRBD2 covers 8 bases. V lost 4 bases, J lost 4 bases, and 11 bases stayed unmatched. The CDR3 length is 16 residues. Germline CDR1 and CDR2: MNHNY and SVGAGI (reference sequence). In nucleotides, the CDR3 is TGTGCCAGCAGTTCCTACCAAACTAGCGGTAGAGAGACCCAGTACTTC. Amino acid sequence: CASSSYQTSGRETQYF.

The chain is built from TRBV7-3 and TRBJ2-1, with D maybe TRBD1 (6 bases). The CDR3 is 15 residues long. V gave up 2 bases and J gave up 9 bases, with 17 bases separating them. In germline, CDR1 is SGHTA, CDR2 FQGTGA. The CDR3 reads CASSLDRSRGGEQFF. The DNA of the CDR3 is TGTGCCAGCAGCTTAGACAGGTCTCGTGGTGGTGAGCAGTTCTTC.

The chain carries TRBV9 and TRBJ2-2, with D perhaps matching TRBD1 or TRBD2 (5 bases each). CDR1 and CDR2 from the germline V gene are SGDLS and YYNGEE. Trimming shortened V by 5 bases and J by 5 bases, and 22 bases separated the two germline ends. The CDR3 runs 17 residues. CDR3 in DNA: TGTGCCAGCAGAGATCGTCGGGACGGCGAGGCTACCGGGGAGCTGTTTTTT. This sequence encodes CASRDRRDGEATGELFF.

The chain employs TRBV7-8 and TRBJ1-2, with TRBD1 matching over 7 bases. Trimming at V came to 7 bases and at J to 4 bases, leaving 9 bases not matched to a gene. Germline CDR1 reads SGHVS; CDR2 reads FQNEAQ. The CDR3 has 14 residues. The CDR3 nucleotides are TGTGCCAGCACCAGGACAGGCGACGGCTATGGCTACACCTTC. It specifies CASTRTGDGYGYTF.

CDR3 in amino acids: CASRVTRGGPPAGNTIYF. As DNA, the CDR3 is TGTGCCAGCCGAGTAACCAGAGGGGGCCCGCCGGCCGGAAACACCATATATTTT. The chain uses TRBV11-3 and TRBJ1-3; 7 bases agree with TRBD1. The CDR3 is 18 residues long. Trimming cost V 8 bases and J 4 bases; bases outside gene matches: 20. Germline assignment: CDR1 SGHNT and CDR2 YENEEA. The full variable domain, completed using reference TRBV11-3 and TRBJ1-3, is EAGVVQSPRYKIIEKKQPVAFWCNPISGHNTLYWYLQNLGQGPELLIRYENEEAVDDSQLPKDRFSAERLKGVDSTLKIQPAELGDSAVYLCASRVTRGGPPAGNTIYFGEGSWLTVV.

Only one count was recorded for this clone. The gene calls are TRBV5-1 and TRBJ2-7; 9 bases map to TRBD2. Per germline, CDR1 SGHRS and CDR2 YFSETQ. The V segment lost 3 bases and the J segment 2 bases; nucleotides outside the gene matches: 6. The CDR3 loop spans 15 amino acids. CDR3 sequence reads: CASSSGTSIPYEQYF. In DNA form, the CDR3 reads TGCGCCAGCAGCTCCGGGACTAGCATTCCCTACGAGCAGTACTTC.

This clone appeared a few times. The chain recombines TRBV7-9 with TRBJ2-7; D may be TRBD2 (5 bases). Per germline, CDR1 SEHNR and CDR2 FQNEAQ (reference sequence). The CDR3 has 14 residues. The V end lost 5 bases, the J end lost 5 bases, and 16 bases lay between the germline ends. DNA for the CDR3: TGTGCCAGCAGCCCTCAAGGGTTGAGGGACGAGCAGTACTTC. Amino acid sequence: CASSPQGLRDEQYF.

This clone has a handful of counts. The rearrangement links TRBV2 to TRBJ2-7; D is possibly TRBD2 (6 bases). Looked up from germline, CDR1 is SNHLY and CDR2 is FYNNEI. The CDR3 loop spans 15 amino acids. With 0 bases removed from V and 1 base from J, the gap between germline ends came to 10 bases. This CDR3 is CASSEAGGWSYEQYF. CDR3 nucleotides: TGTGCCAGCAGTGAAGCGGGAGGTTGGTCCTACGAGCAGTACTTC. Full variable domain (outside the CDR3, taken from reference TRBV2 and TRBJ2-7): EPEVTQTPSHQVTQMGQEVILRCVPISNHLYFYWYRQILGQKVEFLVSFYNNEISEKSEIFDDQFSVERPDGSNFTLKIRSTKLEDSAMYFCASSEAGGWSYEQYFGPGTRLTVT.

The rearrangement joins TRBV19 to TRBJ1-6, with D perhaps matching TRBD1 (6 bases). The V gene lost 6 bases and the J gene lost 10 bases, with 16 bases spanning the gap. The CDR3 totals 14 residues. Looked up from germline, CDR1 is LNHDA and CDR2 is SQIVND (reference sequence). The CDR3 nucleotides are TGTGCCAGTAGCCTAGGACAGAGAGGATCACCCCTCCACTTT. This sequence encodes CASSLGQRGSPLHF. The entire variable domain, with the rest obtained from reference TRBV19 and TRBJ1-6, is as follows: DGGITQSPKYLFRKEGQNVTLSCEQNLNHDAMYWYRQDPGQGLRLIYYSQIVNDFQKGDIAEGYSVSREKKESFPLTVTSAQKNPTAFYLCASSLGQRGSPLHFGNGTRLTVT.

The chain uses TRBV19 and TRBJ2-3, with 10 nucleotides matching TRBD1. The CDR3 length is 16 residues. Trimming took 8 bases from V and 0 from J; bases not matched to a gene: 8. CDR1 is LNHDA, CDR2 SQIVND, per germline (reference sequence). The CDR3 sequence: CASPEGTGASTDTQYF. CDR3 in DNA: TGTGCCAGTCCTGAAGGGACAGGGGCCAGCACAGATACGCAGTATTTT.

This sequence joins TRBV7-8 and TRBJ1-2; 7 bases are a match to TRBD1. Trimming cost V 5 bases and J 6 bases; bases outside gene matches: 3. This CDR3 is 12 amino acids long. The germline V gene has CDR1 SGHVS and CDR2 FQNEAQ. This chain's CDR3 is CASSGQGDGYTF. CDR3 bases: TGTGCCAGCAGCGGCCAGGGGGATGGCTACACCTTC. Full variable domain (outside the CDR3, taken from reference TRBV7-8 and TRBJ1-2): GAGVSQSPRYKVAKRGQDVALRCDPISGHVSLFWYQQALGQGPEFLTYFQNEAQLDKSGLPSDRFFAERPEGSVSTLKIQRTQQEDSAVYLCASSGQGDGYTFGSGTRLTVV.

This clone was seen only once. The chain carries TRBV10-3 and TRBJ2-3; TRBD2 aligns across 8 bases. Trimming cost V 8 bases and J 4 bases; bases outside gene matches: 11. The germline CDR1 and CDR2 sequences are ENHRY and SYGVKD. CDR3 size: 15 residues. The chain's CDR3 is CAIHLGGGDSDTQYF. The CDR3 DNA reads TGTGCCATCCACCTCGGGGGGGGAGATTCAGATACGCAGTATTTT.

The rearrangement joins TRBV28 to TRBJ2-3, with D tentatively TRBD1 (6 bases). CDR1 is MDHEN, CDR2 SYDVKM, per germline. Trimming pared 2 bases from V and 5 bases from J, leaving 11 bases between. The CDR3 has 14 amino acids. CDR3 sequence: CASSLVLGGDTQYF. The CDR3 DNA is TGTGCCAGCAGTTTAGTACTAGGGGGAGATACGCAGTATTTT.

The chain uses TRBV25-1 and TRBJ2-2; D not resolved. Germline V gives CDR1 MGHDK, CDR2 SYGVNS. The V and J ends lost 4 bases and 7 bases respectively, with 13 bases between them. The CDR3 length is 14 residues. In DNA form, the CDR3 reads TGTGCCAGCAGTGGCCCCGTACCAGGCGGGGAGCTGTTTTTT. Protein sequence: CASSGPVPGGELFF.